This T cell receptor (beta chain) was captured by sequencing in a study of T-cell reconstitution after alpha-beta-depleted transplantation in children. Study-level results: T-cell counts and diversity were attributed mostly to newly produced T cells one year after transplant. Surviving recipient T cells and thymic progenitors accounted for the high day-60 TCRbeta diversity observed in some patients.

This clonotype occurred a few times. Its antigen is unidentified. Unique molecular identifiers tagged the TCRbeta library. TCRdb re-derived calls from the PCR reads in MiXCR, one entry per CDR3 protein. The sample carries hundreds of thousands of distinct CDR3 sequences, 10% to 15% recorded once. This CDR3 is 14 amino acids long. Trimming took 4 bases from V and 6 from J, leaving 13 bases between them. The chain uses TRBV12-3 or TRBV12-4 and TRBJ2-1; the D is unclear. The sequencing here drew on PBMCs, mostly from graft donor cells, taken 360 days after TCRalphabeta/CD19-depleted stem cell transplant. This receptor was taken from a male patient aged 10 to 17 who had a stem cell transplant for acute myeloid leukemia, so the T cells may come from the graft donor. In DNA form, the CDR3 reads TGTGCCAGCAGTTCTGGACCTCGTCGCAATGAGCAGTTCTTC. Translating it yields CASSSGPRRNEQFF.